This T cell receptor (beta chain) was obtained from a study of cytomegalovirus exposure and HLA in healthy donors. Whole-study results and caveats: A reported reduction in N-insertions relative to the roughly 670-donor mean was seen in an Asian-associated ancestry cluster in a later analysis.

Germline lookup yields CDR1 SGDLS and CDR2 YYNGEE. This CDR3 contains 16 residues. V lost 0 bases to trimming and J lost 1 base, with 12 bases between them. The PCR contained 60 Vbeta and 13 Jbeta primers. Measured with immunoSEQ multiplex PCR; TCRdb has only the in-frame clones, and not every one. Here the sample spans more than 45,000 clones, approximately 82% being singletons. Regarding this clone: The antigen remains unidentified.

V and J are TRBV9 and TRBJ2-3; perhaps TRBD1 as D (6 bases). The source is a man aged 50 or older in good health and CMV-seronegative. Sequencing was carried out using PBMCs. The CDR3 loop reads CASSVGGKGGTDTQYF. Written as DNA, the CDR3 is TGTGCCAGCAGCGTAGGAGGGAAGGGGGGCACAGATACGCAGTATTTT. The full variable domain, completed using reference TRBV9 and TRBJ2-3, is DSGVTQTPKHLITATGQRVTLRCSPRSGDLSVYWYQQSLDQGLQFLIQYYNGEERAKGNILERFSAQQFPDLHSELNLSSLELGDSALYFCASSVGGKGGTDTQYFGPGTRLTVL.